A single sample gave rise to the 12 T cell receptor beta chains below, sequenced in a study of blood T cell repertoires in COVID-19. Clones were read by immunoSEQ multiplex PCR, and TCRdb kept only the in-frame ones, dropping some. Of hundreds of thousands of clones in the sample, roughly 80% were seen once. The sequenced sample consisted of peripheral blood. These receptors originate from an elderly woman with acute or convalescent COVID-19.

This chain connects TRBV5-8 to TRBJ1-4; 9 bases agree with TRBD1. The CDR3 contains 16 residues. CDR1 is SGHTS and CDR2 is YDEGEE in the germline V gene. Trimming at V came to 9 bases and at J to 4 bases, leaving 13 bases not matched to a gene. CDR3 residues: CANDPPGQGYNEKLFF. The CDR3 bases are TGTGCCAATGACCCGCCGGGACAGGGATATAATGAAAAACTGTTTTTT.

V is TRBV5-8 and J is TRBJ2-7; D perhaps matches TRBD2 (5 bases). Germline V gene data show CDR1 as SGHTS and CDR2 as YDEGEE. This CDR3 has 13 residues. The V gene lost 6 bases and the J gene lost 3 bases, with 13 bases spanning the gap. The CDR3: CASIRFRDYEQYF. The DNA for the CDR3 is TGTGCCAGCATCCGTTTCCGGGACTACGAGCAGTACTTC.

The V gene is TRBV27, the J gene TRBJ2-1; D remains ambiguous. Germline V gene data show CDR1 as MNHEY and CDR2 as SMNVEV (reference sequence). Deletions cut 3 bases from V and 6 bases from J, with 12 bases between. The CDR3 loop spans 14 amino acids. CDR3 residues: CASSFLMSPNEQFF. The CDR3 DNA reads as TGTGCCAGCAGTTTTCTAATGTCCCCCAATGAGCAGTTCTTC.

This clone was detected only a few times. The chain combines TRBV18 with TRBJ1-3; D unclear. The germline V gene has CDR1 KGHSH and CDR2 LQKENI. V lost 0 bases to trimming and J lost 0 bases, with 6 bases between them. This CDR3 contains 15 residues. CDR3: CASSPPIGSGNTIYF. The CDR3 DNA sequence: TGTGCCAGCTCACCACCCATCGGCTCTGGAAACACCATATATTTT.

The chain is built from TRBV19 and TRBJ2-2; D remains unclear. Germline values: CDR1 LNHDA, CDR2 SQIVND (reference sequence). The CDR3 is 13 amino acids. V dropped 6 bases and J dropped 1 base, with 6 bases sitting between them. Here the CDR3 DNA reads TGTGCCAGTAGCAAACTGAACACCGGGGAGCTGTTTTTT. The encoded protein is CASSKLNTGELFF.

This clone was recorded a few times. This chain connects TRBV14 to TRBJ1-5; D gene ambiguous. The CDR3 extends over 14 amino acids. V shed 4 bases and J shed 5 bases, with 12 bases lying between them. CDR1 and CDR2 (germline): SGHDN, FVKESK. CDR3 DNA: TGTGCCAGCAGCCGGCATACGGAGGATCAGCCCCAGCATTTT. Protein product: CASSRHTEDQPQHF.

This clone was detected a few times. V and J are TRBV2 and TRBJ1-1; 8 nucleotides line up with TRBD1. CDR1 and CDR2 (germline): SNHLY, FYNNEI. V was pared by 6 bases and J by 4 bases, with 7 bases of the junction left unmatched. The CDR3 has 14 residues. The CDR3 sequence: CASRPGGWVTEAFF. CDR3 DNA sequence: TGTGCCAGCAGGCCAGGGGGCTGGGTCACTGAAGCTTTCTTT. The entire variable domain, with the rest obtained from reference TRBV2 and TRBJ1-1, is as follows: EPEVTQTPSHQVTQMGQEVILRCVPISNHLYFYWYRQILGQKVEFLVSFYNNEISEKSEIFDDQFSVERPDGSNFTLKIRSTKLEDSAMYFCASRPGGWVTEAFFGQGTRLTVV.

This clone was detected only a few times. The gene calls are TRBV28 and TRBJ1-2; D is unresolved. Per germline, CDR1 MDHEN and CDR2 SYDVKM. Trimming took 4 bases from V and 9 from J, leaving 15 bases between them. This CDR3 comprises 13 residues. The CDR3 DNA reads TGTGCCAGCAGTTCACCCAGGACTTCGAGCTACACCTTC. This translates into CASSSPRTSSYTF.

The chain has TRBV5-4 and TRBJ2-5; tentative D call: TRBD1 (6 bases). This CDR3 is built from 17 residues. Trimming cost V 2 bases and J 5 bases, with 22 bases left between them. The V gene's germline CDR1 is SGHNT and CDR2 YYREEE (reference sequence). The DNA of the CDR3 is TGTGCCAGCAGCTTAGGGACAACTGGACTGGGCTGGGAGACCCAGTACTTC. Protein sequence: CASSLGTTGLGWETQYF.

The rearrangement uses TRBV6-2 or TRBV6-3 and TRBJ2-7, with unresolved D. V was clipped by 2 bases and J by 9 bases, with 11 bases between them. Per germline, CDR1 MNHEY and CDR2 SVGEGT. The CDR3 consists of 12 residues. The DNA for the CDR3 is TGTGCCAGCAGTTACCCCCTGTCCGGGCAGTACTTC. Protein sequence: CASSYPLSGQYF.

The rearrangement joins TRBV9 to TRBJ2-1; no firm D call. This CDR3 has 14 residues. V was cut by 0 bases and J by 3 bases, with 7 bases left in between. Germline V gene sequence: CDR1 SGDLS, CDR2 YYNGEE. CDR3 residues: CASSVDSHYNEQFF. The CDR3 DNA follows: TGTGCCAGCAGCGTAGACTCCCACTACAATGAGCAGTTCTTC.

This clone was picked up a small number of times. This chain uses TRBV18 with TRBJ2-1; D is unclear. The CDR3 spans 15 residues. Germline V lookup: CDR1 KGHSH, CDR2 LQKENI. The germline V and J ends were trimmed by 5 bases and 5 bases, with 16 bases remaining between them. CDR3 residues: CASSSRAQKDNEQFF. In DNA, the CDR3 is TGTGCCAGCTCATCACGGGCCCAAAAGGACAATGAGCAGTTCTTC.